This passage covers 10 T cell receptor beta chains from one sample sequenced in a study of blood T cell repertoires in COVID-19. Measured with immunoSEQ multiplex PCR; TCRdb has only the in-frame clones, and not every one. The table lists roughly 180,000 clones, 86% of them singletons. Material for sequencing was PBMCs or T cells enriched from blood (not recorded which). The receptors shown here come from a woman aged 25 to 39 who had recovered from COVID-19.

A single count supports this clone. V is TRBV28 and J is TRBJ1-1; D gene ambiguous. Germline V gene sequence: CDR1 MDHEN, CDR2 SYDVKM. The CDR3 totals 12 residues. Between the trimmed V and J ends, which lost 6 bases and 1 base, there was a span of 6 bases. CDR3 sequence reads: CASRRENTEAFF. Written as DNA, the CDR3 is TGTGCCAGCAGGCGGGAGAACACTGAAGCTTTCTTT. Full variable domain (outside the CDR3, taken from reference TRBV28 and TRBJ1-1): DVKVTQSSRYLVKRTGEKVFLECVQDMDHENMFWYRQDPGLGLRLIYFSYDVKMKEKGDIPEGYSVSREKKERFSLILESASTNQTSMYLCASRRENTEAFFGQGTRLTVV.

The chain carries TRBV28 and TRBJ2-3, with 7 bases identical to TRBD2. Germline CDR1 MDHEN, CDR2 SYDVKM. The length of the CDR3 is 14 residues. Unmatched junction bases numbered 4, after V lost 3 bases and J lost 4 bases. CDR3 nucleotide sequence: TGTGCCAGCAGTTTGGGAGGGCCTGCAGATACGCAGTATTTT. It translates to CASSLGGPADTQYF.

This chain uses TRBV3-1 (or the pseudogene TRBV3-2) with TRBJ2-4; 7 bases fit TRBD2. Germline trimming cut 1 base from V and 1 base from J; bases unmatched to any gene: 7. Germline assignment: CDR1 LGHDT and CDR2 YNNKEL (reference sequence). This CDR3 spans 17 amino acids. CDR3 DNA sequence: TGTGCCAGCAGCCAAGGGGAGGGAGATGGGGCCAAAAACATTCAGTACTTC. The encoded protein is CASSQGEGDGAKNIQYF.

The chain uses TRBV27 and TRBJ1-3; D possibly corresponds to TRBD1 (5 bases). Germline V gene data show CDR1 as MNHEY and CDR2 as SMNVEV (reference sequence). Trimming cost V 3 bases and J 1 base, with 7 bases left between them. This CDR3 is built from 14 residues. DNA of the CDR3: TGTGCCAGCAGTTTCTCAGGGTCTGGAAACACCATATATTTT. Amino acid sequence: CASSFSGSGNTIYF.

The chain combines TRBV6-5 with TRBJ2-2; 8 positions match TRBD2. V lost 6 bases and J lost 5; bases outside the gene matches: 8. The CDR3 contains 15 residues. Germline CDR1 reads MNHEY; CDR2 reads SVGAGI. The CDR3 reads CASSATPGGTGELFF. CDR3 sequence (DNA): TGTGCCAGCAGCGCAACGCCGGGGGGGACCGGGGAGCTGTTTTTT.

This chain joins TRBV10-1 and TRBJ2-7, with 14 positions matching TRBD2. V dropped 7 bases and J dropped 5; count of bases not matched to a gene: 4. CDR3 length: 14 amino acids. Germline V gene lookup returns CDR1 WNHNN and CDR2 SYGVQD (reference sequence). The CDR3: CASTGTSGSNEQYF. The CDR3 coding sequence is TGCGCCAGCACAGGGACTAGCGGGAGCAACGAGCAGTACTTC.

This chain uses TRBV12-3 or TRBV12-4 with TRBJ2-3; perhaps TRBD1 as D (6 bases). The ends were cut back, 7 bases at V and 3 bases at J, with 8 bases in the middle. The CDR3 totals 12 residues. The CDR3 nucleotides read TGTGCCAGCAAACAGGGAACAGATACGCAGTATTTT. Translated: CASKQGTDTQYF.

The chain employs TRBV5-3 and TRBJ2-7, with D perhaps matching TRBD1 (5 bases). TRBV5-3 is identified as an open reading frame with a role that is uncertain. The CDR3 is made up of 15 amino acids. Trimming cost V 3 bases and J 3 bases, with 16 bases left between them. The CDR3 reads CARSYRMPSLYEQYF. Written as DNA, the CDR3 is TGTGCCAGAAGCTACAGGATGCCGTCCCTCTACGAGCAGTACTTC.

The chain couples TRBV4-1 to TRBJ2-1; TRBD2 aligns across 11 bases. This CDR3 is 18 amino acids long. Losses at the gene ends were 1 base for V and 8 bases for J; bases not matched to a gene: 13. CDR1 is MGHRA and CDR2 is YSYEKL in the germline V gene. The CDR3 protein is CASSQVMLAGGTGDEQFF. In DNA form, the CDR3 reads TGCGCCAGCAGCCAAGTAATGCTAGCGGGGGGAACCGGAGATGAGCAGTTCTTC.

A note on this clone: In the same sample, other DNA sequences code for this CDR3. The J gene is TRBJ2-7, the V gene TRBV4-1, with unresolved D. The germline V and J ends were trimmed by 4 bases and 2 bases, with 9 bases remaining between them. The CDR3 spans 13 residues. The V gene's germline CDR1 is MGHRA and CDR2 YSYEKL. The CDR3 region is CASSPTDTYEQYF. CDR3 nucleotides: TGCGCCAGCAGCCCTACAGATACCTACGAGCAGTACTTC.